What follows describes a single T cell receptor (beta chain). In the original analysis: Amplified reference gene primers provided the basis for estimating nucleated cell counts. Some clones are missing from TCRdb's copy, which holds only in-frame ones; the method was immunoSEQ multiplex PCR. That table supplies the V and J calls and clone size; D and trimming were determined from the DNA. The repertoire holds fewer than 400,000 clones, with around 84% as singletons. The sample is drawn from a study of blood T cell repertoires in COVID-19. About the research overall: From the United States, Italy and Spain came samples of acute and convalescent COVID-19. From T cells, B-cell-depleted T cells, or PBMCs came the material, which was cDNA or gDNA.

Trimming cost V 4 bases and J 7 bases, with 17 bases left between them. This CDR3 is built from 16 residues. The germline gives CDR1 MNHEY, CDR2 SMNVEV (reference sequence). This receptor was obtained from a man aged 25 to 40 who had recovered from COVID-19. The chain couples TRBV27 to TRBJ1-6, with D possibly TRBD1 on 5 matching bases. The sample comprised PBMCs or T cells enriched from blood (not recorded which). The CDR3 region is CASSWVVGPGNSPLHF. The CDR3 nucleotides are TGTGCCAGCAGTTGGGTCGTGGGGCCCGGGAATTCACCCCTCCACTTT.